The 21 T cell receptor beta chains in this list originate from one sample, sequenced in a study of T-cell memory formation after mild COVID-19. One entry per CDR3 protein, called by TCRdb with MiXCR from the 5' RACE reads. The repertoire holds about 310,000 distinct CDR3 sequences, with 15% as singletons. Sequencing was done on a sample of PBMCs or a T cell subset sorted from them (not recorded which). These receptors were obtained from a man between 18 and 35 years old who had mild COVID-19 (a few samples of this study predate the infection). Cell type and time point are not known.

This clonotype was picked up a small number of times. The chain joins TRBV12-3 or TRBV12-4 to TRBJ2-2, with a possible D match to TRBD1 (6 bases). The CDR3 contains 12 residues. Trimming stripped 6 bases from V and 6 bases from J, with 8 bases between. Here the CDR3 reads CASSTGSGELFF. CDR3 nucleotide sequence: TGTGCCAGCAGCACAGGGTCCGGGGAGCTGTTTTTT.

This clonotype was seen only a few times. The J gene is TRBJ1-1, the V gene TRBV6-5; D call uncertain. Germline V gene sequence: CDR1 MNHEY, CDR2 SVGAGI. CDR3 length equals 13 residues. V was cut by 4 bases and J by 5 bases, with 11 bases left in between. Here the CDR3 DNA reads TGTGCCAGCAGTTCCCCCATGGGGACTGAAGCTTTCTTT. Its protein product is CASSSPMGTEAFF.

V is TRBV11-2 and J is TRBJ2-5, with D perhaps TRBD2 (5 bases). This CDR3 comprises 19 residues. Germline CDR1 and CDR2: SGHAT and FQNNGV. V lost 1 base and J lost 1, with 22 bases in between. The CDR3 here is CASSLGAGLIRKSQETQYF. The CDR3 region has the DNA TGTGCCAGCAGCTTAGGGGCAGGACTCATTAGGAAGAGCCAAGAGACCCAGTACTTC.

The chain combines TRBV2 with TRBJ2-3; tentatively, D is TRBD2 (5 bases). The V and J ends lost 6 bases and 4 bases respectively, with 17 bases between them. In germline, CDR1 is SNHLY, CDR2 FYNNEI. This CDR3 is built from 15 residues. CDR3 amino acids: CASSVRARGPDTQYF. The CDR3 DNA reads TGTGCCAGCAGCGTAAGGGCCCGAGGGCCAGATACGCAGTATTTT.

This rearrangement joins TRBV6-5 to TRBJ2-2; no reliable D call. The V gene's germline CDR1 is MNHEY and CDR2 SVGAGI. The V gene lost 1 base and the J gene lost 2 bases, with 2 bases spanning the gap. This CDR3 has 13 amino acids. CDR3 in amino acids: CASSYYNTGELFF. The CDR3, as DNA: TGTGCCAGCAGTTACTACAACACCGGGGAGCTGTTTTTT.

A remark on this clonotype: An end of the junction differs from the germline gene, which may be a read error. The genes are TRBV6-2 or TRBV6-3 and TRBJ2-3; the match to TRBD2 covers 9 bases. Germline CDR1 reads MNHEY; CDR2 reads SVGEGT. The CDR3 is 16 amino acids. CDR3 DNA: TGTGCCAGCAGTTTCCCGGGACTAGCTATCGCAGATACTCAGTATTTT. Residues: CASSFPGLAIADTQYF.

The V and J genes are TRBV6-2 or TRBV6-3 and TRBJ2-7; D remains unclear. Germline CDR1 and CDR2: MNHEY and SVGEGT. V was pared by 2 bases and J by 3 bases, with 5 bases between. This CDR3 has 12 amino acids. CDR3 DNA: TGTGCCAGCAGTTACGCCAGCTACGAGCAGTACTTC. Encoded protein: CASSYASYEQYF.

V is TRBV5-1 and J is TRBJ1-3; D remains unclear. The germline gives CDR1 SGHRS, CDR2 YFSETQ. This CDR3 contains 14 residues. V dropped 2 bases and J dropped 2 bases, with 8 bases sitting between them. The CDR3 nucleotides are TGCGCCAGCAGCTTTGCGGGTACTGGAAACACCATATATTTT. It encodes CASSFAGTGNTIYF.

The rearrangement uses TRBV6-5 and TRBJ1-1; weak D call: TRBD1 (6 bases). The CDR3 is 12 residues long. Germline loops: CDR1 MNHEY, CDR2 SVGAGI. The V gene lost 6 bases and the J gene lost 6 bases, with 11 bases spanning the gap. CDR3 DNA sequence: TGTGCCAGCAGCCTGACAGGAGCTGAAGCTTTCTTT. This translates into CASSLTGAEAFF.

This CDR3 reads CASMYRLNTEAFF. As DNA, the CDR3 is TGTGCCAGCATGTATCGGCTGAACACTGAAGCTTTCTTT. V gene TRBV12-3 or TRBV12-4 combines with J gene TRBJ1-1; D is unresolved. This CDR3 contains 13 residues. V was trimmed by 7 bases and J by 0 bases, leaving 9 bases between them.

A few counts support this clonotype. The chain links TRBV12-3 or TRBV12-4 to TRBJ1-4; D uncertain. With 6 bases removed from V and 8 bases from J, the gap between germline ends came to 16 bases. The CDR3 is made up of 14 amino acids. The CDR3 nucleotides read TGTGCCAGCAGAACCCGAGAGGGTAGCGAAAAACTGTTTTTT. Amino acid sequence: CASRTREGSEKLFF.

This clonotype was seen a handful of times. The chain joins TRBV9 to TRBJ2-3; 7 positions match TRBD1. V shed 0 bases, J shed 0 bases, and the junction held 1 base outside the gene matches. Looked up from germline, CDR1 is SGDLS and CDR2 is YYNGEE. This CDR3 has 15 amino acids. The CDR3 DNA reads as TGTGCCAGCAGCGTAGAGGGGGCGAGCACAGATACGCAGTATTTT. Translating it yields CASSVEGASTDTQYF.

This clonotype was seen only a few times. The J gene is TRBJ1-2, the V gene TRBV4-3, with TRBD1 matching over 7 bases. The ends lost 3 bases at V and 4 bases at J; junction bases unmatched: 5. This CDR3 comprises 14 residues. Per germline, CDR1 LGHNA and CDR2 YSLEER. In DNA, the CDR3 is TGCGCCAGCAGCCAGTCGGGACAGTTCTATGGCTACACCTTC. Its protein is CASSQSGQFYGYTF.

The gene calls are TRBV7-2 and TRBJ1-2; D not resolved. The CDR3 spans 13 residues. V was cut by 2 bases and J by 8 bases, with 12 bases left in between. The germline V gene encodes CDR1 SGHTA and CDR2 FQGNSA. CDR3 bases: TGTGCCAGCAGCTTACCGGACTCCGGGGGCTACACCTTC. It codes for CASSLPDSGGYTF.

In this sample, this clonotype turned up a few times. The chain couples TRBV6-1 to TRBJ1-2; D is possibly TRBD1 (6 bases). Germline CDR1 MNHNS, CDR2 SASEGT. This CDR3 is 14 amino acids long. The germline V and J ends were trimmed by 7 bases and 4 bases, with 16 bases remaining between them. CDR3 coding DNA: TGTGCCAGCACCCCGGACAGAGGCGTCTATGGCTACACCTTC. Its translation is CASTPDRGVYGYTF.

This clonotype occurred a few times. The chain uses TRBV7-2 and TRBJ2-7, with D tentatively TRBD1 or TRBD2 (5 bases each). V was cut by 4 bases and J by 5 bases, with 9 bases left in between. CDR1 is SGHTA, CDR2 FQGNSA, per germline. The CDR3 totals 12 residues. DNA for the CDR3: TGTGCCAGCAGCTATTGGGGGAACGAGCAGTACTTC. Its protein product is CASSYWGNEQYF.

This clonotype was seen only a few times. The chain has TRBV2 and TRBJ2-7; D is unclear. Germline V lookup: CDR1 SNHLY, CDR2 FYNNEI. Trimming removed 2 bases from V and 3 bases from J, with 5 bases in between. The CDR3 is 12 amino acids. The CDR3 nucleotides are TGTGCCAGCAGTGAACAGTTCTACGAGCAGTACGTC. It yields the protein CASSEQFYEQYV.

This clonotype occurred a few times. The V and J genes are TRBV19 and TRBJ2-5; 7 bases fit TRBD1. This CDR3 region has 14 residues. The germline V gene has CDR1 LNHDA and CDR2 SQIVND (reference sequence). V lost 6 bases to trimming and J lost 3 bases; unmatched junction nucleotides: 7. The CDR3 DNA is TGTGCCAGTAGCCGGACCGGGACAGAAGAGACCCAGTACTTC. This codes for CASSRTGTEETQYF.

Many counts were recorded for this clonotype. V gene TRBV4-1 combines with J gene TRBJ2-1; TRBD1 matches 7 bases. The CDR3 length is 13 residues. Germline trimming cut 4 bases from V and 6 bases from J; bases unmatched to any gene: 3. The germline CDR1 and CDR2 sequences are MGHRA and YSYEKL. The CDR3 bases are TGCGCCAGCAGCCCACAGGGGATCAATGAGCAGTTCTTC. This codes for CASSPQGINEQFF.

This clonotype has just a few counts. The chain uses TRBV9 and TRBJ2-3, with 9 bases matching TRBD2. V lost 0 bases, J lost 4 bases, and 12 bases stayed unmatched. CDR1 is SGDLS and CDR2 is YYNGEE in the germline V gene. This CDR3 region has 18 residues. The CDR3 sequence: CASSVALMASGVADTQYF. The CDR3 DNA follows: TGTGCCAGCAGCGTAGCTCTGATGGCTAGCGGGGTAGCAGATACGCAGTATTTT.

This clonotype turned up a few times. The J gene is TRBJ2-1, the V gene TRBV7-9, with D perhaps assigned TRBD1 or TRBD2 (5 bases each). Trimming left V 5 bases short and J 15 bases short, with 26 bases between. CDR1 and CDR2 (germline): SEHNR, FQNEAQ (reference sequence). This CDR3 region has 15 residues. CDR3 protein: CASSAGGAGKGGLFF. For the CDR3, the DNA is TGTGCCAGCAGCGCAGGTGGGGCAGGGAAAGGTGGACTGTTCTTC.